This passage covers 18 T cell receptor beta chains from one sample sequenced in a study of shared clonotypes between healthy human individuals. Repertoires were generated with immunoSEQ multiplex PCR, while TCRdb's copy carries only in-frame clones and drops some. This table holds under 650,000 clones, 96% found once. The specimen sequenced was naive CD4+ T cells sorted from blood. Subset here: CD45RA+ positively selected. The receptor set was obtained from a woman aged 25 to 39 in good health.

The rearrangement links TRBV10-3 to TRBJ1-1; possible D gene TRBD1, 5 bases. V shed 5 bases and J shed 0 bases, with 13 bases lying between them. The CDR3 is made up of 15 amino acids. Looked up from germline, CDR1 is ENHRY and CDR2 is SYGVKD. CDR3 loop: CAISHVQAMNTEAFF. The CDR3 coding sequence is TGTGCCATCAGTCACGTACAGGCGATGAACACTGAAGCTTTCTTT.

V is TRBV7-2 and J is TRBJ2-5; 8 nucleotides align to TRBD2. TRBJ2-7 explains the end of the DNA better; the J call may be wrong. From germline, CDR1 is SGHTA and CDR2 FQGNSA. CDR3 length: 15 residues. The CDR3 loop is CASSLDSGGRYEQYF. CDR3 in DNA: TGTGCCAGCAGCTTAGACTCGGGAGGGCGTTACGAGCAGTACTTC.

The chain employs TRBV7-7 and TRBJ2-1; 9 bases line up with TRBD2. Germline trimming cut 5 bases from V and 3 bases from J; bases unmatched to any gene: 5. This CDR3 spans 15 amino acids. CDR1 and CDR2 (germline): SSHAT, FNYEAQ (reference sequence). The CDR3 DNA is TGTGCCAGCAGCCCACGGACTAGCGTCTACAATGAGCAGTTCTTC. This codes for CASSPRTSVYNEQFF.

The rearrangement joins TRBV27 to TRBJ2-7, with no clear D. Germline lookup yields CDR1 MNHEY and CDR2 SMNVEV (reference sequence). Trimming took 5 bases from V and 0 from J, leaving 17 bases between them. There are 16 residues in the CDR3. For the CDR3, the DNA is TGTGCCAGCAGTCTTTACCCCAGGATTCCCTCCTACGAGCAGTACTTC. Protein product: CASSLYPRIPSYEQYF.

This sequence joins TRBV11-2 and TRBJ2-2; 14 positions agree with TRBD2. Germline V gene data show CDR1 as SGHAT and CDR2 as FQNNGV. Trimming took 3 bases from V and 6 from J; bases not matched to a gene: 0. There are 15 residues in the CDR3. CDR3 sequence (DNA): TGTGCCAGCAGCTTGACTAGCGGGAGGGCCGGGGAGCTGTTTTTT. Translated, it gives CASSLTSGRAGELFF.

V usage is TRBV21-1 and J usage is TRBJ1-5; the table gives TRBD1 as D, unverified against the DNA. TRBV21-1 corresponds to a pseudogene. CDR3 length: 16 residues. The CDR3 DNA reads TGTGCCAGCAGCATCGGGACAGGGGAAGCCAATCAGCCCCAGCATTTT. Its translation: CASSIGTGEANQPQHF.

As for this clone: The sample holds other DNA sequences that translate to the same CDR3. CDR3: CASSLDRVNQPQHF. In DNA form, the CDR3 reads TGTGCCAGCAGTTTAGACAGGGTGAATCAGCCCCAGCATTTT. The V call is TRBV28, the J call TRBJ1-5; 7 nucleotides agree with TRBD1. The CDR3 spans 14 residues. The J segment lost 4 bases and the V segment lost 2 bases, leaving 2 bases of the junction unmatched. Germline loops: CDR1 MDHEN, CDR2 SYDVKM.

The V and J genes are TRBV5-1 and TRBJ2-3; 8 positions agree with TRBD2. Germline CDR1 SGHRS, CDR2 YFSETQ. The CDR3 runs to 17 residues. Trimming cost V 1 base and J 1 base; bases outside gene matches: 8. CDR3 amino acids: CASSLFSPAGGTDTQYF. The CDR3 bases are TGCGCCAGCAGCTTGTTCTCTCCAGCGGGGGGCACAGATACGCAGTATTTT.

The CDR3: CASSPGQANEKLFF. CDR3 nucleotides: TGTGCCAGCAGCCCGGGACAAGCTAATGAAAAACTGTTTTTT. The V call is TRBV7-6, the J call TRBJ1-4; TRBD1 might be the D (6 bases). Trimming shortened V by 5 bases and J by 3 bases, and 10 bases separated the two germline ends. The germline CDR1 and CDR2 sequences are SGHVS and FNYEAQ. The CDR3 covers 14 residues.

V usage is TRBV5-1 and J usage is TRBJ2-7, with 8 positions matching TRBD2. With 4 bases clipped from V and 0 bases from J, the junction kept 9 bases outside the gene matches. This CDR3 spans 16 amino acids. Germline V gene sequence: CDR1 SGHRS, CDR2 YFSETQ. The CDR3 is CASSQTGTRASYEQYF. The CDR3 DNA reads TGCGCCAGCAGCCAAACCGGGACTAGGGCCTCCTACGAGCAGTACTTC.

The J gene is TRBJ1-1, the V gene TRBV11-3; D not resolved. From germline, CDR1 is SGHNT and CDR2 YENEEA. This CDR3 spans 13 amino acids. The V end lost 5 bases, the J end lost 5 bases, and 12 bases lay between the germline ends. The CDR3 nucleotides are TGTGCCAGCAGCCTCCGCATCGGAACTGAAGCTTTCTTT. It is translated as CASSLRIGTEAFF.

V is TRBV18 and J is TRBJ2-2, with D tentatively TRBD1 (5 bases). Deletions cut 4 bases from V and 5 bases from J, with 14 bases between. Germline values: CDR1 KGHSH, CDR2 LQKENI. The CDR3 extends over 15 amino acids. The CDR3 loop reads CASSQRQLGTGELFF. The CDR3 DNA is TGTGCCAGCTCACAAAGACAGCTAGGGACCGGGGAGCTGTTTTTT.

The rearrangement uses TRBV5-4 and TRBJ2-2; 7 bases map to TRBD2. Germline V gene data show CDR1 as SGHNT and CDR2 as YYREEE (reference sequence). The CDR3 is made up of 15 amino acids. V gave up 0 bases and J gave up 4 bases; unmatched junction bases: 3. The CDR3 sequence is CASSLGTRGTGELFF. CDR3 bases: TGTGCCAGCAGCTTGGGGACTAGAGGCACCGGGGAGCTGTTTTTT.

This chain connects TRBV28 to TRBJ2-3, with 7 bases fitting TRBD1. Germline assignment: CDR1 MDHEN and CDR2 SYDVKM. The CDR3 has 15 residues. The J segment lost 7 bases and the V segment lost 7 bases, leaving 14 bases of the junction unmatched. The CDR3 loop reads CASMMTGTVIYTQYF. The CDR3 DNA is TGTGCCAGCATGATGACAGGGACAGTAATCTATACGCAGTATTTT.

This rearrangement joins TRBV7-1 to TRBJ1-2; no clear D. TRBV7-1 is an open reading frame, and its role is uncertain. CDR3 length equals 14 residues. V lost 5 bases, J lost 4 bases, and 14 bases lay in between. In DNA, the CDR3 is TGTGCCAGCAGCAACGAGGGAAAGACCTATGGCTACACCTTC. Translating gives CASSNEGKTYGYTF.

This chain joins TRBV2 and TRBJ2-5, with 10 bases lining up with TRBD1. V lost 7 bases and J lost 4; bases outside the gene matches: 3. The germline CDR1 and CDR2 sequences are SNHLY and FYNNEI. The CDR3 totals 13 residues. The CDR3 is CASIRTGGETQYF. In DNA, the CDR3 is TGTGCCAGCATTAGGACAGGGGGAGAGACCCAGTACTTC.

The chain uses TRBV4-1 and TRBJ1-4, with D unresolved. This CDR3 is 17 amino acids long. Germline CDR1 MGHRA, CDR2 YSYEKL. V lost 1 base, J lost 4 bases, and 16 bases lay in between. The CDR3 DNA is TGCGCCAGCAGCCAAGCTGTCGCCCGGAGACTTAATGAAAAACTGTTTTTT. Its translation is CASSQAVARRLNEKLFF.

The chain combines TRBV5-1 with TRBJ2-7, with a weak D call TRBD2 (6 bases). V shed 5 bases and J shed 7 bases, with 16 bases lying between them. The germline V gene has CDR1 SGHRS and CDR2 YFSETQ. This CDR3 has 13 amino acids. The chain's CDR3 is CASSELAKGEQYF. The CDR3 DNA sequence: TGCGCCAGCAGTGAACTAGCTAAAGGAGAGCAGTACTTC.